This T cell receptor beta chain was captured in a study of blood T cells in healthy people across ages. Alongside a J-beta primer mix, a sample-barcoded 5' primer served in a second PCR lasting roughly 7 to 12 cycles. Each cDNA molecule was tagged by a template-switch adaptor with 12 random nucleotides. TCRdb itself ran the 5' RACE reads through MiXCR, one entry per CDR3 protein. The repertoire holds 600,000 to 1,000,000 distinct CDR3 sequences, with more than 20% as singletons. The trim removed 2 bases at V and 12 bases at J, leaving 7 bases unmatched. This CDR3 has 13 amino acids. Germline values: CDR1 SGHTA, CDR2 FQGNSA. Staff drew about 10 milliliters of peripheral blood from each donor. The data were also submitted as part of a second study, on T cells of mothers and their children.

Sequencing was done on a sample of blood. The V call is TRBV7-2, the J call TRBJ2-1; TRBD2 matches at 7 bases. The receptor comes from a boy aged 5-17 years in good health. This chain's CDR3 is CASSLSPGGRQFF. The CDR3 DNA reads TGTGCCAGCAGCTTATCCCCGGGAGGTAGGCAGTTCTTC.